This T cell receptor (beta chain) comes out of a study of blood T cell repertoires in COVID-19. Looking at the study overall: Specimens from acute and convalescent COVID-19 originated in the United States, Italy and Spain. The cDNA or gDNA used as material had been derived from T cells, B-cell-depleted T cells, or PBMCs.

As originally analysed: Amplification from reference gene primers served as the basis for estimated nucleated cell counts. Measured with immunoSEQ multiplex PCR; TCRdb has only the in-frame clones, and not every one. V, J and clone size reflect that table, while D and trimming were determined from the DNA. The sample has roughly 220,000 clones, roughly 86% seen once; the top ten hold 3% to 3.5%. Germline values: CDR1 LNHDA, CDR2 SQIVND (reference sequence). The V gene end was trimmed by 4 bases and the J gene end by 7 bases; junction bases not matched to a gene: 7. The CDR3 runs 15 residues. The sequence came from a man in his sixties with acute or convalescent COVID-19. What was sequenced was peripheral blood. The J gene is TRBJ2-7, the V gene TRBV19; TRBD2 aligns across 13 bases. The chain's CDR3 is CASSRRTSGGDEQYF. The CDR3 region has the DNA TGTGCCAGTAGTAGAAGGACTAGCGGGGGTGATGAGCAGTACTTC. Combining the CDR3 with reference TRBV19 and TRBJ2-7 gives the whole variable domain DGGITQSPKYLFRKEGQNVTLSCEQNLNHDAMYWYRQDPGQGLRLIYYSQIVNDFQKGDIAEGYSVSREKKESFPLTVTSAQKNPTAFYLCASSRRTSGGDEQYFGPGTRLTVT.